The source of this T cell receptor (beta chain) is a study of T cell changes during pregnancy in multiple sclerosis. Profiling relied on immunoSEQ multiplex PCR, and the TCRdb table lists in-frame clones only, not all of them. The sample consists of some 96,000 clones, 92% of them appearing once. The germline V gene has CDR1 SNHLY and CDR2 FYNNEI. Trimming took 7 bases from V and 1 from J, leaving 14 bases between them. The CDR3 is 14 residues long. V and J are TRBV2 and TRBJ2-7; D not certain. Here the sequenced sample was peripheral blood, taken after pregnancy. The clonotype comes from a female donor with multiple sclerosis, enrolled in a pregnancy study. The CDR3 loop is CASMVSILSYEQYF. The CDR3 DNA follows: TGTGCCAGCATGGTCTCGATACTATCCTACGAGCAGTACTTC. Complete variable domain (other parts from reference TRBV2 and TRBJ2-7): EPEVTQTPSHQVTQMGQEVILRCVPISNHLYFYWYRQILGQKVEFLVSFYNNEISEKSEIFDDQFSVERPDGSNFTLKIRSTKLEDSAMYFCASMVSILSYEQYFGPGTRLTVT.